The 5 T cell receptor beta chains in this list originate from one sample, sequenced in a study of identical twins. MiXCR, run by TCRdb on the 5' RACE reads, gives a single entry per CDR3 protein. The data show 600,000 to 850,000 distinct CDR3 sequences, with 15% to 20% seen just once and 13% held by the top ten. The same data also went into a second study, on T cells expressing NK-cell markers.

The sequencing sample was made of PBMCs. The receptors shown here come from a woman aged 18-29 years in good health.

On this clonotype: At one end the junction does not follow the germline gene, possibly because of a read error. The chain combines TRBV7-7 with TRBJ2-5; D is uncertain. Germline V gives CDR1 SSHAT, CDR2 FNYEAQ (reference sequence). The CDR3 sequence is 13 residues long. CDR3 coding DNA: TGTGCTAGCAGCCCGGGCCCTGGGGAGACCCAGTACTTC. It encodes CASSPGPGETQYF.

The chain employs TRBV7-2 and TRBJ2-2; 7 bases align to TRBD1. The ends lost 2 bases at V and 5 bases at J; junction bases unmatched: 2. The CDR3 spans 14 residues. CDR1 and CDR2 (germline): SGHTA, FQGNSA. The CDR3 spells CASSLKQGTGELFF. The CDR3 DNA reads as TGTGCCAGCAGCTTAAAACAGGGGACCGGGGAGCTGTTTTTT.

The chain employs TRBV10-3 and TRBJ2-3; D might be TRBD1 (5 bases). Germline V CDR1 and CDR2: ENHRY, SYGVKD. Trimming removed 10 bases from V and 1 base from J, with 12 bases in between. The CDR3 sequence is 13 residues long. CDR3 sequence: CATRAGRTDTQYF. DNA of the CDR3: TGTGCCACCAGGGCAGGGCGCACAGATACGCAGTATTTT.

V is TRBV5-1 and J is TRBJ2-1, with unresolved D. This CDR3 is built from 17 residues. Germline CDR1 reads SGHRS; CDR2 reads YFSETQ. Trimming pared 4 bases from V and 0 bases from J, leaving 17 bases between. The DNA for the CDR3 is TGCGCCAGCAGCACCGTCCGACCTCCGAGCTCCTACAATGAGCAGTTCTTC. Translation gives CASSTVRPPSSYNEQFF.

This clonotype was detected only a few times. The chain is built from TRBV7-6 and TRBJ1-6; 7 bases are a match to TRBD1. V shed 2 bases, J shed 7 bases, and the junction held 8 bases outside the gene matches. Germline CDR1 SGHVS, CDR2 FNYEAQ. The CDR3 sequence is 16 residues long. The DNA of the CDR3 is TGTGCCAGCAGCTTAAAGCCGCCAGGGGGAAATTCACCCCTCCACTTT. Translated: CASSLKPPGGNSPLHF.